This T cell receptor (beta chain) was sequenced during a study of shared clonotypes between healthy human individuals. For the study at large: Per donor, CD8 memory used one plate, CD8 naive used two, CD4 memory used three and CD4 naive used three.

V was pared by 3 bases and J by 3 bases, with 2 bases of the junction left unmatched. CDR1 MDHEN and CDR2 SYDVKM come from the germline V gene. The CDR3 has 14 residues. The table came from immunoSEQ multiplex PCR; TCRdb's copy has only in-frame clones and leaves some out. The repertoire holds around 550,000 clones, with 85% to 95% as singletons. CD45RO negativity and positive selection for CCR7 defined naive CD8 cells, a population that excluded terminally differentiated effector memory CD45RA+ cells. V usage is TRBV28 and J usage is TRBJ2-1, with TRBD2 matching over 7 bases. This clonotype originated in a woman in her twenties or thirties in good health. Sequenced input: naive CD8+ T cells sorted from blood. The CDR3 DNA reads TGTGCCAGCAGTTTCAGCGGGAACTACAATGAGCAGTTCTTC. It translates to CASSFSGNYNEQFF. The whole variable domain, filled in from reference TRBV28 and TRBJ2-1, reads DVKVTQSSRYLVKRTGEKVFLECVQDMDHENMFWYRQDPGLGLRLIYFSYDVKMKEKGDIPEGYSVSREKKERFSLILESASTNQTSMYLCASSFSGNYNEQFFGPGTRLTVL.